What follows is one T cell receptor (beta chain) and its context. The data derive from a study of blood T cell repertoires in COVID-19. Study-level information: T cells, B-cell-depleted T cells, or PBMCs provided the cDNA or gDNA that served as material.

Trimming shortened V by 2 bases and J by 5 bases, and 12 bases separated the two germline ends. The CDR3 spans 15 residues. Per germline, CDR1 MNHEY and CDR2 SVGAGI. Using immunoSEQ multiplex PCR, the repertoire was profiled, and TCRdb retains in-frame clones only, with some absent. The sample yields hundreds of thousands of clones, approximately 88% seen once. This TCR was recovered from a man aged 35-49 years with acute or convalescent COVID-19. The rearrangement uses TRBV6-5 and TRBJ2-2, with no clear D. Sequences were obtained from peripheral blood. DNA for the CDR3: TGTGCCAGCAGTTACGGGCTAACACCTACCGGGGAGCTGTTTTTT. Translation: CASSYGLTPTGELFF.